This TCR beta chain emerged from a study of shared clonotypes between healthy human individuals. Notes on this clone: This sample also contains other DNA sequences that code for the same CDR3.

The CDR3 has 13 residues. Per the germline V gene, CDR1 is KGHSH and CDR2 is LQKENI. Deletions cut 2 bases from V and 1 base from J, with 5 bases between. Generated by immunoSEQ multiplex PCR, the TCRdb table keeps only in-frame clones and is missing some. This sample yields under 1,100,000 clones, of which roughly 80% are seen a single time; around 1.5% belongs to the top ten. The sequenced material came from memory CD4+ T cells sorted from blood. This sample's subset: CD45RA-negative fraction. The receptor was derived from a man younger than 35 in good health. The chain couples TRBV18 to TRBJ1-1, with D hard to call. Here the CDR3 reads CASSPKGNTEAFF. DNA for the CDR3: TGTGCCAGCTCACCAAAGGGGAACACTGAAGCTTTCTTT.